The 30 T cell receptor beta chains reported below all come from one sample, sequenced in a study of Graves' ophthalmopathy and Graves' hyperthyroidism. RNA served as the template for amplifying TCR beta CDR3 regions. After a first-round RT-PCR with HTBI primers, a second-round multiplex PCR was run. A single record per CDR3 protein comes from TCRdb applying MiXCR to the multiplex PCR reads. The repertoire holds roughly 500,000 distinct CDR3 sequences, about 15% seen once, with about 10% in the top ten. The specimen sequenced was blood. All receptors come from a woman aged 25 to 39 with Graves' ophthalmopathy.

V gene TRBV29-1 combines with J gene TRBJ2-7; D is undetermined. Trimming left V 3 bases short and J 5 bases short, with 14 bases between. CDR1 and CDR2 from the germline V gene are SQVTM and ANQGSEA. The CDR3 runs to 13 residues. The CDR3 reads CSVEMGGVHEQYF. CDR3 nucleotides: TGCAGCGTTGAGATGGGTGGGGTTCACGAGCAGTACTTC.

This clonotype was counted at least ten times. The CDR3 protein is CATSDSGAKLNTGELFF. The DNA of the CDR3 is TGTGCCACCAGTGATTCCGGTGCGAAACTGAACACCGGGGAGCTGTTTTTT. The rearrangement joins TRBV24-1 to TRBJ2-2; D unclear. Per the germline V gene, CDR1 is KGHDR and CDR2 is SFDVKD. The CDR3 totals 17 residues. V shed 2 bases and J shed 1 base, with 13 bases lying between them.

This clonotype was recorded at least ten times. The chain joins TRBV12-3 or TRBV12-4 to TRBJ1-1; a possible D gene is TRBD1 (5 bases). Trimming pared 7 bases from V and 1 base from J, leaving 13 bases between. The CDR3 has 14 residues. For the CDR3, the DNA is TGTGCCAGCAACTCGAGGGGACGGAACACTGAAGCTTTCTTT. This sequence encodes CASNSRGRNTEAFF.

This clonotype was seen repeatedly, ten times or more. V gene TRBV27 combines with J gene TRBJ1-5; 7 nucleotides align to TRBD1. The germline V gene encodes CDR1 MNHEY and CDR2 SMNVEV (reference sequence). The CDR3 covers 16 residues. V dropped 6 bases and J dropped 5; count of bases not matched to a gene: 13. CDR3 protein: CASRATRQGDYQPQHF. Written as DNA, the CDR3 is TGTGCCAGCAGAGCCACACGCCAGGGGGACTATCAGCCCCAGCATTTT.

This clonotype was seen more than once but under ten times. The genes are TRBV7-9 and TRBJ2-4; D unclear. CDR3 length: 13 amino acids. Trimming pared 9 bases from V and 0 bases from J, leaving 9 bases between. Germline V gene sequence: CDR1 SEHNR, CDR2 FQNEAQ (reference sequence). The CDR3: CASSPEAKNIQYF. DNA for the CDR3: TGTGCCAGTAGCCCCGAAGCCAAAAACATTCAGTACTTC.

This clonotype was recorded at least ten times. This chain uses TRBV27 with TRBJ2-7; 13 bases match TRBD2. The CDR3 totals 22 residues. The trim removed 3 bases at V and 0 bases at J, leaving 20 bases unmatched. Germline CDR1 reads MNHEY; CDR2 reads SMNVEV (reference sequence). The chain's CDR3 is CASSFGVSRPGLAGPSSYEQYF. The CDR3 DNA follows: TGTGCCAGCAGTTTTGGTGTCAGCCGTCCGGGACTAGCGGGGCCCAGCTCCTACGAGCAGTACTTC.

This clonotype occurred once. The junction departs from the called germline gene at one end, perhaps through a read error. The chain recombines TRBV15 with TRBJ1-2; D may be TRBD1 (5 bases). The CDR3 runs 14 residues. Germline-derived CDR1 and CDR2 are LNHNV and YYDKDF (reference sequence). In nucleotides, the CDR3 is TGTGCCACCAGCCTAGGACATATCAACTATGACTACACCTTC. Encoded protein: CATSLGHINYDYTF.

There are many counts of this clonotype. The gene calls are TRBV12-3 or TRBV12-4 and TRBJ2-1; D remains unclear. The V end was cut by 0 bases, the J end by 8 bases, with 2 bases between. The CDR3 is made up of 11 amino acids. For the CDR3, the DNA is TGTGCCAGCAGTTTAGCGCATGAGCAGTTCTTC. This translates into CASSLAHEQFF.

This clonotype was seen repeatedly, ten times or more. This chain uses TRBV11-1 with TRBJ2-2; D not resolved. The CDR3 contains 16 residues. CDR1 SGHAT and CDR2 FQDESV come from the germline V gene (reference sequence). V was shortened by 2 bases and J by 1 base, with 11 bases between the two germline ends. For the CDR3, the DNA is TGTGCCAGCAGCTTATTGGGATACGAGAACACCGGGGAGCTGTTTTTT. Translated, it gives CASSLLGYENTGELFF.

This clonotype appeared many times. The V gene is TRBV20-1, the J gene TRBJ2-7, with 9 nucleotides matching TRBD1. Germline CDR1 is DFQATT and CDR2 is SNEGSKA (reference sequence). Trimming took 1 base from V and 6 from J; bases not matched to a gene: 10. This CDR3 comprises 15 residues. The chain's CDR3 is CSARVNDRGMVEQYF. In nucleotides, the CDR3 is TGCAGTGCTAGAGTTAATGACAGGGGGATGGTCGAGCAGTACTTC.

This clonotype was observed many times. J is TRBJ1-1 and V is TRBV5-1; tentatively, D is TRBD1 (5 bases). V lost 1 base and J lost 4, with 11 bases in between. Germline-derived CDR1 and CDR2 are SGHRS and YFSETQ. The CDR3 consists of 14 residues. This chain's CDR3 is CASSLTPGSTEAFF. The DNA for the CDR3 is TGCGCCAGCAGCTTGACGCCAGGGTCCACTGAAGCTTTCTTT. Combining the CDR3 with reference TRBV5-1 and TRBJ1-1 gives the whole variable domain KAGVTQTPRYLIKTRGQQVTLSCSPISGHRSVSWYQQTPGQGLQFLFEYFSETQRNKGNFPGRFSGRQFSNSRSEMNVSTLELGDSALYLCASSLTPGSTEAFFGQGTRLTVV.

This chain uses TRBV19 with TRBJ1-2; D possibly corresponds to TRBD1 (5 bases). V was cut by 5 bases and J by 1 base, with 20 bases left in between. From germline, CDR1 is LNHDA and CDR2 SQIVND (reference sequence). This CDR3 comprises 17 residues. Here the CDR3 reads CASSDRRGVEINYGYTF. The CDR3 DNA reads TGTGCCAGTAGTGACCGACGAGGGGTAGAGATTAACTATGGCTACACCTTC.

This clonotype was picked up many times. V is TRBV29-1 and J is TRBJ1-1; D not resolved. Trimming took 6 bases from V and 0 from J, leaving 11 bases between them. Germline V gene lookup returns CDR1 SQVTM and CDR2 ANQGSEA. The CDR3 has 13 residues. CDR3 nucleotides: TGCAGCGTATTGAGAGAGATGAACACTGAAGCTTTCTTT. It yields the protein CSVLREMNTEAFF.

This clonotype came up many times. The rearrangement links TRBV7-2 to TRBJ1-5; no clear D. Trimming removed 1 base from V and 6 bases from J, with 13 bases in between. Germline CDR1 reads SGHTA; CDR2 reads FQGNSA. There are 15 residues in the CDR3. CDR3 sequence reads: CASSLVHFGAQPQHF. The CDR3 DNA is TGTGCCAGCAGCTTAGTTCATTTCGGAGCTCAGCCCCAGCATTTT.

Ten or more counts support this clonotype. The chain employs TRBV2 and TRBJ1-6; no firm D call. Germline CDR1 reads SNHLY; CDR2 reads FYNNEI. This CDR3 has 14 amino acids. The ends were cut back, 8 bases at V and 2 bases at J, with 10 bases in the middle. The CDR3 here is CASRAGTYNSPLHF. The CDR3 coding sequence is TGTGCCAGCCGGGCAGGAACCTATAATTCACCCCTCCACTTT.

The chain combines TRBV4-1 with TRBJ2-2; 7 bases fit TRBD2. Germline trimming cut 0 bases from V and 6 bases from J; bases unmatched to any gene: 1. The CDR3 spans 14 residues. CDR1 is MGHRA, CDR2 YSYEKL, per germline. CDR3 amino acids: CASSQDAGAGELFF. The CDR3 DNA reads TGCGCCAGCAGCCAAGATGCGGGGGCCGGGGAGCTGTTTTTT.

A few counts support this clonotype. This chain connects TRBV29-1 to TRBJ2-4, with D perhaps TRBD1 (5 bases). The CDR3 covers 13 residues. The germline V gene encodes CDR1 SQVTM and CDR2 ANQGSEA. Trimming shortened V by 4 bases and J by 1 base, and 8 bases separated the two germline ends. The CDR3 here is CSVVGAAKNIQYF. For the CDR3, the DNA is TGCAGCGTTGTTGGGGCGGCCAAAAACATTCAGTACTTC. Drawing the rest from reference TRBV29-1 and TRBJ2-4, the complete variable domain is SAVISQKPSRDICQRGTSLTIQCQVDSQVTMMFWYRQQPGQSLTLIATANQGSEATYESGFVIDKFPISRPNLTFSTLTVSNMSPEDSSIYLCSVVGAAKNIQYFGAGTRLSVL.

The chain joins TRBV19 to TRBJ1-1; maybe TRBD1 (6 bases). Per the germline V gene, CDR1 is LNHDA and CDR2 is SQIVND (reference sequence). The CDR3 has 14 residues. V gave up 1 base and J gave up 7 bases, with 13 bases separating them. DNA of the CDR3: TGTGCCAGTAGTATAGGGGCTGGCAGGGGTGAAGCTTTCTTT. This translates into CASSIGAGRGEAFF.

In this sample, this clonotype turned up many times. The chain couples TRBV12-3 or TRBV12-4 to TRBJ1-3; D is undetermined. Trimming took 7 bases from V and 1 from J, leaving 11 bases between them. The CDR3 has 14 amino acids. This CDR3 is CASTPDASGNTIYF. As DNA, the CDR3 is TGTGCCAGCACTCCCGACGCTTCTGGAAACACCATATATTTT.

The chain uses TRBV27 and TRBJ2-7; no clear D. V lost 6 bases to trimming and J lost 7 bases, with 13 bases between them. The length of the CDR3 is 12 residues. CDR1 and CDR2 (germline): MNHEY, SMNVEV (reference sequence). CDR3 in amino acids: CASSATGGEQYV. CDR3 sequence (DNA): TGTGCCAGCAGCGCAACGGGTGGGGAGCAGTACGTC.

This clonotype was counted at least ten times. The chain uses TRBV28 and TRBJ1-1; D not resolved. V shed 8 bases and J shed 3 bases, with 22 bases lying between them. The CDR3 is made up of 16 amino acids. From germline, CDR1 is MDHEN and CDR2 SYDVKM. The CDR3, as DNA: TGTGCCAGCCCCTCCCCCCACCCCGTGGGCCACACTGAAGCTTTCTTT. This codes for CASPSPHPVGHTEAFF.

The sample holds many counts of this clonotype. The chain carries TRBV4-1 and TRBJ1-5; 8 bases are a match to TRBD1. Germline assignment: CDR1 MGHRA and CDR2 YSYEKL. Trimming took 5 bases from V and 6 from J; bases not matched to a gene: 9. The CDR3 runs 15 residues. The CDR3 here is CASSSPGQGSQPQHF. Written as DNA, the CDR3 is TGCGCCAGCAGCTCACCCGGACAGGGCTCTCAGCCCCAGCATTTT.

This clonotype was observed a handful of times. The gene calls are TRBV30 and TRBJ1-5; possibly TRBD1 for D (6 bases). The CDR3 contains 14 residues. Between the trimmed V and J ends, which lost 2 bases and 6 bases, there was a span of 14 bases. Germline lookup yields CDR1 GTSNPN and CDR2 SVGIG (reference sequence). The DNA of the CDR3 is TGTGCCTGGAGTTCGGGCAGGGACATTCAGCCCCAGCATTTT. Residues: CAWSSGRDIQPQHF.

In this sample, this clonotype turned up a few times. J is TRBJ2-5 and V is TRBV7-2; D call uncertain. This CDR3 spans 13 amino acids. Deletions cut 4 bases from V and 5 bases from J, with 11 bases between. Germline V gives CDR1 SGHTA, CDR2 FQGNSA. The CDR3 nucleotides are TGTGCCAGCAGCTCAGAGCAGTGGGAGACCCAGTACTTC. The encoded protein is CASSSEQWETQYF. Full variable domain (rest looked up from reference TRBV7-2 and TRBJ2-5): GAGVSQSPSNKVTEKGKDVELRCDPISGHTALYWYRQSLGQGLEFLIYFQGNSAPDKSGLPSDRFSAERTGGSVSTLTIQRTQQEDSAVYLCASSSEQWETQYFGPGTRLLVL.

V usage is TRBV10-1 and J usage is TRBJ1-1; no definite D call. CDR3 size: 13 residues. Trimming left V 6 bases short and J 0 bases short, with 8 bases between. In germline, CDR1 is WNHNN, CDR2 SYGVQD (reference sequence). The CDR3 sequence: CASRSAMNTEAFF. CDR3 bases: TGCGCCAGCAGATCCGCCATGAACACTGAAGCTTTCTTT.

This clonotype was counted many times. V and J are TRBV28 and TRBJ1-2; D may be TRBD1 (5 bases). Germline-derived CDR1 and CDR2 are MDHEN and SYDVKM. Trimming took 2 bases from V and 7 from J, leaving 17 bases between them. CDR3 length: 15 residues. The CDR3 region has the DNA TGTGCCAGCAGTTTAGGATCCCGCTTGGGGGGTGGCTACACCTTC. It is translated as CASSLGSRLGGGYTF.

Ten or more counts support this clonotype. Written as DNA, the CDR3 is TGTGCCATCGCCACTACAGGGCGGGGGGCCGAGGCTTTCTTT. This gives the protein CAIATTGRGAEAFF. This chain links TRBV10-3 with TRBJ1-1; D perhaps matches TRBD1 (6 bases). The V end was cut by 8 bases, the J end by 11 bases, with 24 bases between. The CDR3 loop spans 14 amino acids. Germline lookup yields CDR1 ENHRY and CDR2 SYGVKD.

The chain combines TRBV30 with TRBJ1-5, with a tentative D call TRBD1 (6 bases). The CDR3 is 15 residues long. V was trimmed by 4 bases and J by 6 bases, leaving 19 bases between them. Germline values: CDR1 GTSNPN, CDR2 SVGIG (reference sequence). CDR3 sequence reads: CAWTRQPGGSQPQHF. The CDR3 DNA follows: TGTGCCTGGACCCGTCAACCGGGGGGCAGTCAGCCCCAGCATTTT.

This clonotype appeared many times. This chain connects TRBV27 to TRBJ1-1; the D gene is possibly TRBD1 (6 bases). With 3 bases removed from V and 6 bases from J, the gap between germline ends came to 11 bases. The CDR3 spans 13 residues. Germline-derived CDR1 and CDR2 are MNHEY and SMNVEV (reference sequence). In DNA form, the CDR3 reads TGTGCCAGCAGTTTTGGGGGCGTAGCTGAAGCTTTCTTT. Its translation is CASSFGGVAEAFF.

This clonotype turned up a few times. The chain recombines TRBV2 with TRBJ2-7; a possible D gene is TRBD1 (5 bases). From germline, CDR1 is SNHLY and CDR2 FYNNEI. There are 15 residues in the CDR3. V was shortened by 7 bases and J by 4 bases, with 20 bases between the two germline ends. The CDR3 loop reads CASKGPIRELYEQYF. In DNA form, the CDR3 reads TGTGCCAGCAAGGGGCCGATCCGAGAATTATACGAGCAGTACTTC.